This T cell receptor beta chain is from a study of T cells in Graves' hyperthyroidism and ophthalmopathy (dated by TCRdb to about 2019). With regard to the full study: Peripheral blood was sampled at the time of initial diagnosis, prior to any treatment. A discovery cohort of approximately 100 patients, about 40 with Graves' ophthalmopathy and 57 with stable Graves' hyperthyroidism, was used to find distinguishing TCR V-J signatures. Prospective prediction of ophthalmopathy was tested in an independent validation cohort consisting of some 20 hyperthyroidism patients and around 16 patients who later progressed to ophthalmopathy. The roughly 90 discovery patients were divided at random into training and test sets in a 7:3 ratio. In addition, the study compared T-cell repertoires in thyroid tissue and in blood from roughly six Graves' hyperthyroidism patients. Following sampling, methimazole starting at 30 mg daily was given to hyperthyroidism patients, and high-dose intravenous methylprednisolone was given to ophthalmopathy patients. According to the paper, TCR Vbeta CDR3 sequencing was carried out on over 130 peripheral blood samples, which came from 40 to 45 ophthalmopathy, about 75 hyperthyroidism and approximately 17 progressor patients. What the research found in general, with its limitations: Most expanded thyroid clonotypes (frequency above 0.001) were also detected in blood, suggesting blood repertoires may reflect thyroid immune responses. In validation, progression to ophthalmopathy was predicted by the model with roughly 69% sensitivity and 72.22% specificity, a median of about 6.4 months before onset. No statistical method was used to fix the sample size in advance, and group allocation was not hidden from the investigators. A model built on a 13 V-J signature distinguished ophthalmopathy from stable hyperthyroidism, reaching around 90% sensitivity and around 81% specificity in cross-validation and 80%/75% in testing.

Amplification of TCR beta CDR3 regions was carried out from RNA transcripts. The first round of RT-PCR for the TCR CDR3 was performed with the HTBI primer set and the Qiagen OneStep RT-PCR kit. The libraries were constructed in a second round of multiplex PCR and then size-selected and purified. The libraries were sequenced on an Illumina HiSeq2000 using paired-end 100 bp reads. The paper's data handling went like this. SOAPnuke was used to process the raw data, throwing out any read that contained adapters or uncalled bases, had a mean Phred below 15, or lacked an exact constant-primer or identifier match. High-quality paired reads were merged with COPE v1.2.5, and unique nucleotide sequences were defined as clonotypes. MiTCR v1.1 was used to align clonotypes to the IMGT TRBV, TRBD and TRBJ reference segments. The analysis included only V-J combinations with a frequency above 0.0001, which together covered around 99% of the repertoires. A TCS score was defined as the ratio of F50 (clonal expansion) to E x V (chaos), with BLOSUM62-based TCRdist applied between CDR3 peptides within each V-J. Welch's t-statistics and random forest reduced around 520 V-J features to 10 to 15, which were used in a naive Bayes classifier (R e1071). In TCRdb, the public reads were trimmed at Q25 with fastp and aligned with MiXCR, with productive beta chains retained. Identical CDR3 proteins give one entry, which carries the most common genes and DNA. TCRdb, rather than the study authors, made the V and J calls. For this sample the table gives nearly 600,000 distinct CDR3 sequences, of which approximately 15% were detected only once. More than 4.5% of the sample is taken by the ten largest.

The hyperthyroidism patients were between 18 and 65 years old and newly diagnosed, with a disease duration of less than 2 months. Patients with uncontrolled infections, other autoimmune diseases, pregnancy or lactation were excluded. Clinical symptoms, serum thyroxine and TRAb, thyroid ultrasound, and orbital computed tomography formed the basis for the diagnoses. For progressor patients, blood was drawn at the first diagnosis of hyperthyroidism, before any ophthalmopathy symptoms had appeared. PBMCs were separated from roughly 10 ml of fresh peripheral blood using Ficoll-Paque density gradient centrifugation. Progressor patients were first diagnosed with Graves' hyperthyroidism and then developed ophthalmopathy during follow-up. Total RNA was extracted using Trizol reagent, and RNA quality was assessed on an Agilent 2100 Bioanalyzer. In its sample, this clonotype was seen a few times. Its antigen specificity is not known. Within one base of it there is no much larger clone, and no base qualities were kept.

In the germline V gene, CDR1 corresponds to MDHEN and CDR2 to SYDVKM. V sheds 3 bases and J sheds 10 bases, leaving 10 bases between their ends. The CDR3 measures 12 amino acids from cysteine to phenylalanine. Just the 36-base CDR3 DNA is kept, in frame starting at base 1. The rearranged segments are TRBV28 and TRBJ2-1, with no D gene named confidently. The source material was blood. The clonotype was recovered from a woman aged 25 to 39 with Graves' hyperthyroidism that later progressed to Graves' ophthalmopathy. The base sequence is TGTGCCAGCAGTTTTTTGACGGTAGAGCAGTTCTTC. The encoded protein is CASSFLTVEQFF.